This TCR beta chain comes out of a study of cytomegalovirus exposure and HLA in healthy donors. Whole-study results and caveats: More clonal expansion characterized HLA-associated TCR beta chains than equally common others in a later analysis.

The study ran its PCR with 60 Vbeta and 13 Jbeta primers. The method was immunoSEQ multiplex PCR; TCRdb's version includes in-frame clones alone and lacks a portion of them. The table records approximately 110,000 clones, 81% of them present only once. This clone appeared a single time. The antigen is unknown. The TCR originated in a woman in her twenties or thirties in good health and CMV-seronegative. What was sequenced was PBMCs.

CDR3 region: CASSEWTGGYGYTF. As DNA, the CDR3 is TGTGCCAGCAGTGAATGGACAGGGGGCTATGGCTACACCTTC. The chain is built from TRBV2 and TRBJ1-2; 10 nucleotides line up with TRBD1. CDR3 length: 14 amino acids. Germline loops: CDR1 SNHLY, CDR2 FYNNEI. The J segment lost 4 bases and the V segment lost 2 bases, leaving 1 base of the junction unmatched.